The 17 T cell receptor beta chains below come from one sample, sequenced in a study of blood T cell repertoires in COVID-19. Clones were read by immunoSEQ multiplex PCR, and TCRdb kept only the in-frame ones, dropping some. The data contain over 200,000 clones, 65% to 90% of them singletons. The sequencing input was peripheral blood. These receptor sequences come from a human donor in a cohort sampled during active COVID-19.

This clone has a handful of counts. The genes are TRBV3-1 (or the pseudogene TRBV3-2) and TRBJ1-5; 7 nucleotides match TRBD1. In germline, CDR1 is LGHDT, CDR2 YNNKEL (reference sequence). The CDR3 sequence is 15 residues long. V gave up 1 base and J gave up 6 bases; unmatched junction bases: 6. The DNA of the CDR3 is TGTGCCAGCAGCCAAGGAGGGGGCCGTCGTCAGCCCCAGCATTTT. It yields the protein CASSQGGGRRQPQHF.

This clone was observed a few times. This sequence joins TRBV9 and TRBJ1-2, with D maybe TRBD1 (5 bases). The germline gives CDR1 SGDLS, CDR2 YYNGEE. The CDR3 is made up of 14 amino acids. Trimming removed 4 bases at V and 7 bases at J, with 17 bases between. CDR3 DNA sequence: TGTGCCAGCAGCCCCATGGGGGGATACTTTGGCTACACCTTC. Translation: CASSPMGGYFGYTF.

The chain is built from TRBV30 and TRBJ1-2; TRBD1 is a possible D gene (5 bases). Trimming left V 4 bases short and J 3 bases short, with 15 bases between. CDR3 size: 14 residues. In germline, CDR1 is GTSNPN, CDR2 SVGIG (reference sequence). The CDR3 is CAWTRDWAHYGYTF. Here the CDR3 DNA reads TGTGCCTGGACCCGGGACTGGGCACACTATGGCTACACCTTC.

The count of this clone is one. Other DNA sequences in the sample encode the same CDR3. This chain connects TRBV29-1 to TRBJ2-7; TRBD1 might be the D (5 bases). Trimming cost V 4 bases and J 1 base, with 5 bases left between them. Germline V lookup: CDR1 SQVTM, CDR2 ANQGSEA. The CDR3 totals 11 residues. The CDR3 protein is CSVGQSYEQYF. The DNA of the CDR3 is TGCAGCGTTGGACAGTCCTACGAGCAGTACTTC.

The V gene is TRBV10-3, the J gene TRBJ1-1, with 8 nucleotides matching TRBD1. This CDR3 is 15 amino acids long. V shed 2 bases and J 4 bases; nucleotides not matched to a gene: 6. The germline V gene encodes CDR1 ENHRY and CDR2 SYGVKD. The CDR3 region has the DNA TGTGCCATCAGTGAGGTGGGGACAGGTCTCACTGAAGCTTTCTTT. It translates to CAISEVGTGLTEAFF.

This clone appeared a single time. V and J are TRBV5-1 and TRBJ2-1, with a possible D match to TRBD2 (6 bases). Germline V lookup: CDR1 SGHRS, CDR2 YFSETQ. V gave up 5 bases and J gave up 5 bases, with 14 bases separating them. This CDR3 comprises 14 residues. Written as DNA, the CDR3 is TGCGCCAGCAGTTTAAGGAGGGCGAACAATGAGCAGTTCTTC. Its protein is CASSLRRANNEQFF.

The CDR3 reads CATSDLAGGGTDTQYF. The CDR3 nucleotides are TGTGCCACCAGTGATTTAGCGGGAGGGGGAACAGATACGCAGTATTTT. The rearrangement links TRBV24-1 to TRBJ2-3, with 10 nucleotides matching TRBD2. There are 16 residues in the CDR3. J gave up 3 bases and V 1 base, and 3 bases lay outside the gene matches. CDR1 KGHDR and CDR2 SFDVKD come from the germline V gene.

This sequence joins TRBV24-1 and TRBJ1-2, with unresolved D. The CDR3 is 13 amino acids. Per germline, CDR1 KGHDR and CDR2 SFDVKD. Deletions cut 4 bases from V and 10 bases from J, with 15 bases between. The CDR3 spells CATSERAHSAYTF. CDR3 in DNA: TGTGCCACCAGTGAGCGGGCCCACTCCGCCTACACCTTC.

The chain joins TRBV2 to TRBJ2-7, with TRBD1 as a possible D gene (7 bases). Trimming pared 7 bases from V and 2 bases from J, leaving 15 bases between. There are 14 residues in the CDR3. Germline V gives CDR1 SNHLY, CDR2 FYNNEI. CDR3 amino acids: CASNPQGGTYEQYF. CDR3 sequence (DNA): TGTGCCAGCAATCCCCAGGGGGGAACCTACGAGCAGTACTTC.

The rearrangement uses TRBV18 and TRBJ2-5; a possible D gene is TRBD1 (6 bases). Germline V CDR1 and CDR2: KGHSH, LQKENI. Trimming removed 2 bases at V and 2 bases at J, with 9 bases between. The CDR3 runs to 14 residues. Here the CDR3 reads CASSPSQGQETQYF. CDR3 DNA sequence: TGTGCCAGCTCACCATCCCAGGGGCAAGAGACCCAGTACTTC. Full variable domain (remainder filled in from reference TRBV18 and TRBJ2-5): NAGVMQNPRHLVRRRGQEARLRCSPMKGHSHVYWYRQLPEEGLKFMVYLQKENIIDESGMPKERFSAEFPKEGPSILRIQQVVRGDSAAYFCASSPSQGQETQYFGPGTRLLVL.

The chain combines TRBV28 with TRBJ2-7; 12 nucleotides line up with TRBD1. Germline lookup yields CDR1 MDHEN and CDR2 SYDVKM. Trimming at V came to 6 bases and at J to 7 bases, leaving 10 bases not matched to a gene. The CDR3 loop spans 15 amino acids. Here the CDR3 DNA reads TGTGCCAGCAGCGTACCGGGACAGGGGGCGCGAGAGCAGTACTTC. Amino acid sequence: CASSVPGQGAREQYF.

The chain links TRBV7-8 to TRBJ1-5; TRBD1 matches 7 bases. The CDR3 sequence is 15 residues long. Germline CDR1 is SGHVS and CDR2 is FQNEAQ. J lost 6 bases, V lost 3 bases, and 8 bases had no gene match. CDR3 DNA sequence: TGTGCCAGCAGCTTTTACAGGGGTGGGGCTCAGCCCCAGCATTTT. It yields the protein CASSFYRGGAQPQHF.

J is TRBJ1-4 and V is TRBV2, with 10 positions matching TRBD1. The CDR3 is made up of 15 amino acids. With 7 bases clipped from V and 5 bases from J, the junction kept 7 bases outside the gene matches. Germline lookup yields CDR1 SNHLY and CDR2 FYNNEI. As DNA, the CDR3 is TGTGCCAGCATTTATCCGGGACAGGGGAATGAAAAACTGTTTTTT. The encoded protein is CASIYPGQGNEKLFF. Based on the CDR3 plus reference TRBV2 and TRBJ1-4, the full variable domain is EPEVTQTPSHQVTQMGQEVILRCVPISNHLYFYWYRQILGQKVEFLVSFYNNEISEKSEIFDDQFSVERPDGSNFTLKIRSTKLEDSAMYFCASIYPGQGNEKLFFGSGTQLSVL.

CDR3 amino acids: CASSIGSGSSFSGDTQYF. CDR3 sequence (DNA): TGTGCCAGTAGTATCGGAAGCGGGAGTTCATTTAGTGGAGATACGCAGTATTTT. The chain joins TRBV19 to TRBJ2-3; 8 nucleotides agree with TRBD2. The CDR3 is made up of 18 amino acids. With V trimmed by 3 bases and J by 5 bases, 16 bases remained unmatched. Germline assignment: CDR1 LNHDA and CDR2 SQIVND (reference sequence).

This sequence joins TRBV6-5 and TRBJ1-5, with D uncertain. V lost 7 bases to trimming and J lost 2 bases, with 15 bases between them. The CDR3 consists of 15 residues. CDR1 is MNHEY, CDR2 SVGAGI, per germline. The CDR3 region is CASKSSTRGNQPQHF. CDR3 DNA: TGTGCCAGCAAAAGCTCAACTAGGGGCAATCAGCCCCAGCATTTT.

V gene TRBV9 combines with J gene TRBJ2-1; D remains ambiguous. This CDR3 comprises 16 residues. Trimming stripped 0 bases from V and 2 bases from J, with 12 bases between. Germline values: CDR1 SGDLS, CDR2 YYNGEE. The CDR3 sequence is CASSVVVLATYNEQFF. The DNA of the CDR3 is TGTGCCAGCAGCGTAGTCGTTTTGGCAACCTACAATGAGCAGTTCTTC.

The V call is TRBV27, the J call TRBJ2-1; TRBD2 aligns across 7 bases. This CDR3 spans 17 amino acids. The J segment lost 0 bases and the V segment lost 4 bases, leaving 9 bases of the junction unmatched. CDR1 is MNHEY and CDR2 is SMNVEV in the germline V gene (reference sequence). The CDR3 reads CASSSTGTIRSYNEQFF. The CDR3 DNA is TGTGCCAGCAGTTCGACCGGGACTATACGCTCCTACAATGAGCAGTTCTTC.